A selection of T cell receptor beta chains follows, all from one sample in a study of blood T cell repertoires in COVID-19. Profiled with immunoSEQ multiplex PCR; TCRdb holds only in-frame clones, not every one. The sample holds 200,000 to 250,000 clones, approximately 82% seen once. The specimen was peripheral blood. The receptors were gathered from an elderly woman with acute or convalescent COVID-19. Each CDR3 is given with its conserved first and last residue. Fields, in order: clone size, CDR3 length, D gene, V gene, J gene, CDR3 protein, CDR3 DNA. A D gene is named only where the DNA matches it firmly. Clone size appears in some rows only: once, few, many, or a class for an expanded clone.

.,15,TRBD1,TRBV5-5,TRBJ1-1,CASSLLRQGPTEAFF,TGTGCCAGCAGCTTATTAAGACAGGGTCCCACTGAAGCTTTCTTT
.,15,TRBD1,TRBV3-1/TRBV3-2,TRBJ1-2,CASSRTGGTGYGYTF,TGTGCCAGCAGTAGGACAGGGGGAACGGGCTATGGCTACACCTTC
.,14,.,TRBV4-3,TRBJ1-3,CASSLGVSGNTIYF,TGCGCCAGCAGCCTGGGAGTCTCTGGAAACACCATATATTTT
.,16,TRBD2,TRBV5-4,TRBJ2-5,CASSFQRGGLKETQYF,TGTGCCAGCAGCTTCCAGCGGGGGGGCTTGAAGGAGACCCAGTACTTC
.,13,.,TRBV11-2,TRBJ2-1,CASSTLALNEQFF,TGTGCCAGCAGCACGCTGGCCTTAAATGAGCAGTTCTTC
.,15,TRBD2,TRBV12-5,TRBJ2-5,CASGLGTGGLETQYF,TGTGCTAGTGGTCTGGGGACGGGGGGATTAGAGACCCAGTACTTC
.,15,TRBD1,TRBV7-6,TRBJ1-2,CASSLAEQGTYGYTF,TGTGCCAGCAGCTTAGCGGAACAGGGGACCTATGGCTACACCTTC
.,16,TRBD1,TRBV5-1,TRBJ1-3,CASSQGQGISGNTIYF,TGCGCCAGCAGCCAGGGACAGGGAATCTCTGGAAACACCATATATTTT
.,17,TRBD2,TRBV29-1,TRBJ2-3,CSVFTGVGGLSTDTQYF,TGCAGCGTTTTCACCGGGGTGGGAGGGCTCAGCACAGATACGCAGTATTTT
.,14,TRBD2,TRBV7-2,TRBJ2-3,CASSASGSTDTQYF,TGTGCCAGCAGCGCTAGCGGGAGCACAGATACGCAGTATTTT
.,16,TRBD1,TRBV2,TRBJ1-5,CASSQGTGVLHQPQHF,TGTGCCAGCAGTCAAGGGACAGGGGTTTTGCATCAGCCCCAGCATTTT
.,14,.,TRBV9,TRBJ2-5,CASSARLIQETQYF,TGTGCCAGCAGCGCCCGCCTAATCCAAGAGACCCAGTACTTC
once,15,TRBD1,TRBV7-2,TRBJ2-2,CASSTRDRYTGELFF,TGTGCCAGCAGCACCCGGGACAGGTACACCGGGGAGCTGTTTTTT
.,16,TRBD1,TRBV7-2,TRBJ1-6,CASSQRDRGPNSPLHF,TGTGCCAGCAGCCAGAGGGACAGGGGGCCTAATTCACCCCTCCACTTT
.,17,.,TRBV7-2,TRBJ1-5,CASSSLPPGAGNQPQHF,TGTGCCAGCAGCTCCCTCCCTCCTGGGGCGGGCAATCAGCCCCAGCATTTT
.,16,TRBD1,TRBV27,TRBJ1-5,CASSTRTGGAGQPQHF,TGTGCCAGCAGTACTCGGACAGGGGGCGCGGGTCAGCCCCAGCATTTT
few,15,.,TRBV28,TRBJ1-1,CASSLPGLRNTEAFF,TGTGCCAGCAGCCTGCCGGGACTCAGGAACACTGAAGCTTTCTTT
.,16,.,TRBV3-1/TRBV3-2,TRBJ1-3,CASSQWAGDSGNTIYF,TGTGCCAGCAGCCAATGGGCAGGGGACTCTGGAAACACCATATATTTT
.,17,.,TRBV28,TRBJ1-4,CASSPSGGGLANEKLFF,TGTGCCAGCAGCCCCTCGGGGGGCGGTTTGGCTAATGAAAAACTGTTTTTT
.,17,TRBD1,TRBV4-3,TRBJ2-2,CASSQGRTGGSTGELFF,TGCGCCAGCAGCCAAGGCCGGACAGGGGGCTCCACCGGGGAGCTGTTTTTT
.,15,TRBD1,TRBV19,TRBJ1-1,CASRKGTGGGTEAFF,TGTGCCAGTCGAAAAGGGACAGGGGGTGGCACTGAAGCTTTCTTT
.,16,TRBD1,TRBV3-1/TRBV3-2,TRBJ1-1,CASSHGDRGHYTEAFF,TGTGCCAGCAGCCATGGGGACAGGGGGCATTACACTGAAGCTTTCTTT
.,15,.,TRBV7-2,TRBJ1-2,CASSALGGRNYGYTF,TGTGCCAGCAGCGCCCTGGGCGGGAGAAACTATGGCTACACCTTC
.,14,TRBD2,TRBV19,TRBJ2-1,CASNGRLADNEQFF,TGTGCCAGTAATGGGCGACTAGCAGACAATGAGCAGTTCTTC
.,15,TRBD1,TRBV9,TRBJ1-1,CASSVAGQGNTEAFF,TGTGCCAGCAGCGTAGCGGGACAGGGGAACACTGAAGCTTTCTTT
.,12,TRBD1,TRBV2,TRBJ2-7,CASNPTGYEQYF,TGTGCCAGCAATCCGACAGGGTACGAGCAGTACTTC
.,14,.,TRBV29-1,TRBJ2-4,CSVAFRVAKNIQYF,TGCAGCGTTGCCTTTCGCGTAGCCAAAAACATTCAGTACTTC
once,16,.,TRBV18,TRBJ1-3,CASSPLEGGTGNTIYF,TGTGCCAGCTCACCACTCGAAGGGGGTACTGGAAACACCATATATTTT
.,16,TRBD2,TRBV5-1,TRBJ2-1,CASSRTSGRGYNEQFF,TGCGCCAGCAGCCGGACTAGCGGGAGGGGATACAATGAGCAGTTCTTC
.,15,TRBD1,TRBV28,TRBJ1-2,CASRVAGQGFRGYTF,TGTGCCAGCCGGGTTGCGGGACAGGGTTTTCGTGGCTACACCTTC
once,10,TRBD1,TRBV20-1,TRBJ1-2,CSAGDSGYTF,TGCAGTGCTGGGGACAGCGGCTACACCTTC
.,14,.,TRBV2,TRBJ1-5,CASTRLFGNQPQHF,TGTGCCAGTACTAGGTTGTTCGGCAATCAGCCCCAGCATTTT
.,13,.,TRBV6-1,TRBJ2-7,CASSEAAGSVQYF,TGTGCCAGCAGTGAAGCGGCAGGGTCCGTGCAGTACTTC
.,18,.,TRBV27,TRBJ2-3,CASSPGGGRGTRADTQYF,TGTGCCAGCAGTCCGGGGGGGGGCAGGGGGACAAGGGCAGATACGCAGTATTTT
.,15,.,TRBV21-1,TRBJ1-1,CASGARRGCRTEAFF,TGTGCCAGCGGTGCTAGACGAGGATGTAGGACTGAAGCTTTCTTT
.,14,TRBD2,TRBV7-2,TRBJ2-3,CASSLAPWAGVQYF,TGTGCCAGCAGCTTAGCGCCGTGGGCGGGGGTGCAGTATTTT
.,17,TRBD1,TRBV4-1,TRBJ2-7,CASSQVGLGTGPTWQYF,TGCGCCAGCAGCCAAGTGGGTTTAGGGACAGGGCCAACATGGCAGTACTTC
.,19,TRBD1,TRBV5-8,TRBJ2-6,CASSLAPGQGSSGANVLTF,TGTGCCAGCAGCTTGGCACCGGGACAGGGGAGTTCTGGGGCCAACGTCCTGACTTTC
.,16,TRBD2,TRBV7-2,TRBJ2-7,CASSLEGLAASYEQYF,TGTGCCAGCAGCTTAGAGGGACTAGCGGCGTCCTACGAGCAGTACTTC
.,14,TRBD1,TRBV3-1/TRBV3-2,TRBJ1-1,CASSHQGGVTEAFF,TGTGCCAGCAGCCACCAAGGGGGCGTCACTGAAGCTTTCTTT
.,14,TRBD2,TRBV4-3,TRBJ2-5,CASSQGGRQETQYF,TGCGCCAGCAGCCAGGGGGGGAGACAAGAGACCCAGTACTTC
.,15,.,TRBV5-5,TRBJ1-5,CASSSTASLGEPQHF,TGTGCCAGCAGCTCGACGGCTTCCCTAGGGGAACCCCAGCATTTT
.,16,TRBD2,TRBV3-1/TRBV3-2,TRBJ2-5,CASSQAFSSGVETQYF,TGTGCCAGCAGCCAAGCCTTCTCTAGCGGGGTAGAGACCCAGTACTTC
.,17,TRBD1,TRBV27,TRBJ2-6,CASRESRQGAGANVLTF,TGTGCCAGCAGGGAATCACGACAGGGGGCTGGGGCCAACGTCCTGACTTTC
.,15,TRBD2,TRBV5-1,TRBJ2-7,CASSFVTSGAYEQYF,TGCGCCAGCAGCTTCGTAACTAGCGGGGCCTACGAGCAGTACTTC
.,14,.,TRBV4-1,TRBJ2-3,CASSQEVNRDTQYF,TGCGCCAGCAGCCAAGAAGTAAACAGGGATACGCAGTATTTT
.,15,TRBD1,TRBV6-5,TRBJ2-5,CASSSTGGKQETQYF,TGTGCCAGCAGTTCGACAGGGGGGAAACAAGAGACCCAGTACTTC
.,12,.,TRBV9,TRBJ2-1,CASSVALNEQFF,TGTGCCAGCAGCGTAGCCCTCAATGAGCAGTTCTTC